This section outlines one TCR beta chain sequence together with its context. Only in-frame clones appear in the TCRdb table, and some are missing; sequencing was by immunoSEQ multiplex PCR. Of about 83,000 clones in the sample, 91% were seen once. The sample comes from a study of control samples from healthy donors and cancer patients. This CDR3 has 16 residues. From germline, CDR1 is LNHDA and CDR2 SQIVND (reference sequence). V shed 6 bases, J shed 1 base, and the junction held 5 bases outside the gene matches. Source material: blood. The clonotype originates from a man aged 45-60 years in good health. The chain combines TRBV19 with TRBJ1-3; 11 positions agree with TRBD1. The CDR3 here is CASRMWDRGSGNTIYF. The CDR3 DNA is TGTGCCAGTAGAATGTGGGACAGGGGGTCTGGAAACACCATATATTTT.